This TCR beta chain originates from a study of beta chain features in type 1 diabetes. Trimming pared 5 bases from V and 4 bases from J, leaving 17 bases between. This CDR3 is built from 15 residues. From germline, CDR1 is MNHEY and CDR2 SMNVEV (reference sequence). The authors reverse transcribed all of the isolated RNA, so sequencing captured expressed TCRB transcripts. Generated by immunoSEQ multiplex PCR, the TCRdb table keeps only in-frame clones and is missing some. The sample consists of over 300,000 clones, around 7.6% of them appearing once. The source is a young woman in good health. The rearrangement uses TRBV27 and TRBJ1-2; D might be TRBD1 (6 bases). The sample comprised central memory CD4+ T cells from blood. In nucleotides, the CDR3 is TGTGCCAGCAGTCGTTCCCCTGGGGGCGTCTATGGCTACACCTTC. Its translation is CASSRSPGGVYGYTF.